Presented here are 19 T cell receptor beta chains from one specimen sequenced in a study of cytomegalovirus exposure and HLA in healthy donors. PCR involved 60 Vbeta and 13 Jbeta primers. Profiled with immunoSEQ multiplex PCR; TCRdb holds only in-frame clones, not every one. The data contain some 210,000 clones, around 73% of them singletons. Sample: PBMCs. The receptors come from a woman aged 25 to 39 in good health and CMV-seropositive.

This chain uses TRBV4-1 with TRBJ2-7; D is unresolved. The V end lost 4 bases, the J end lost 2 bases, and 15 bases lay between the germline ends. The CDR3 runs 15 residues. CDR1 and CDR2 (germline): MGHRA, YSYEKL. The DNA for the CDR3 is TGCGCCAGCAGCCTTGGGCTTACCAACCCCTACGAGCAGTACTTC. Its protein product is CASSLGLTNPYEQYF.

Remarks on this clone: Relative to the germline gene, one junction end is altered; a read error may explain this. The same CDR3 arises from other DNA sequences in this sample as well. This chain uses TRBV20-1 with TRBJ1-1; possibly TRBD1 for D (6 bases). Per germline, CDR1 DFQATT and CDR2 SNEGSKA (reference sequence). There are 11 residues in the CDR3. CDR3 protein: CSAKDRSEAFF. CDR3 sequence (DNA): TGCAGTGCCAAAGACAGGTCCGAAGCGTTCTTT.

CDR3 nucleotide sequence: TGTGCCAGCAGCTCGACTTTGAATGAGCAGTTCTTC. It yields the protein CASSSTLNEQFF. The chain recombines TRBV7-2 with TRBJ2-1, with D hard to call. Trimming removed 4 bases from V and 7 bases from J, with 8 bases in between. Germline loops: CDR1 SGHTA, CDR2 FQGNSA. The CDR3 sequence is 12 residues long.

Points on this clone: In the same sample, other DNA sequences code for this CDR3. The chain carries TRBV4-1 and TRBJ1-1; D is perhaps TRBD1 (5 bases). Germline CDR1 reads MGHRA; CDR2 reads YSYEKL. The CDR3 has 13 residues. V gave up 8 bases and J gave up 5 bases, with 15 bases separating them. CDR3 amino acids: CASAPGGSTEAFF. CDR3 nucleotides: TGCGCCAGCGCCCCCGGGGGATCTACTGAAGCTTTCTTT.

This clone was recorded only once. This sequence joins TRBV4-2 and TRBJ1-1; 8 bases fit TRBD1. In germline, CDR1 is LGHNA, CDR2 YNFKEQ. The CDR3 totals 17 residues. The trim removed 4 bases at V and 0 bases at J, leaving 10 bases unmatched. The CDR3 protein is CASSLTGGRGMNTEAFF. CDR3 in DNA: TGTGCCAGCAGCCTCACAGGGGGTAGAGGTATGAACACTGAAGCTTTCTTT.

This sequence joins TRBV2 and TRBJ1-1, with D possibly matching TRBD1 (5 bases). With 6 bases removed from V and 7 bases from J, the gap between germline ends came to 15 bases. Germline assignment: CDR1 SNHLY and CDR2 FYNNEI. The CDR3 contains 13 residues. CDR3 DNA: TGTGCCAGCAGCGAAACGACGGGGGTTGAAGCTTTCTTT. Translating it yields CASSETTGVEAFF.

J is TRBJ2-5 and V is TRBV5-1; 8 nucleotides match TRBD1. The CDR3 totals 15 residues. J gave up 1 base and V 3 bases, and 5 bases lay outside the gene matches. Germline-derived CDR1 and CDR2 are SGHRS and YFSETQ. For the CDR3, the DNA is TGCGCCAGCAGCTCCGGGACAGGAGGCCAAGAGACCCAGTACTTC. It encodes CASSSGTGGQETQYF.

V usage is TRBV28 and J usage is TRBJ2-3; no definite D call. Trimming pared 2 bases from V and 2 bases from J, leaving 8 bases between. There are 14 residues in the CDR3. CDR1 and CDR2 from the germline V gene are MDHEN and SYDVKM. The DNA of the CDR3 is TGTGCCAGCAGTTTAAGTGGGCCCACAGATACGCAGTATTTT. This encodes CASSLSGPTDTQYF.

The genes are TRBV2 and TRBJ2-4; D might be TRBD2 (6 bases). CDR1 SNHLY and CDR2 FYNNEI come from the germline V gene. The CDR3 runs 15 residues. The ends were cut back, 7 bases at V and 0 bases at J, with 13 bases in the middle. As DNA, the CDR3 is TGTGCCAGCACCTCCGGAGGGGCAGCCAAAAACATTCAGTACTTC. It encodes CASTSGGAAKNIQYF.

The CDR3 nucleotides are TGTGCCAGCAGTTCTCCGGGGGGGAGGTACGAGCAGTACTTC. Amino acids: CASSSPGGRYEQYF. This chain uses TRBV25-1 with TRBJ2-7; 8 bases are a match to TRBD2. This CDR3 spans 14 amino acids. Trimming removed 5 bases from V and 4 bases from J; junction bases left unmatched: 7. Germline loops: CDR1 MGHDK, CDR2 SYGVNS.

The chain has TRBV7-2 and TRBJ2-1, with D perhaps TRBD2 (5 bases). Germline V gene sequence: CDR1 SGHTA, CDR2 FQGNSA. Trimming shortened V by 5 bases and J by 0 bases, and 17 bases separated the two germline ends. This CDR3 region has 17 residues. The CDR3 sequence is CASSRGQRASSYNEQFF. CDR3 DNA: TGTGCCAGCAGCCGGGGTCAGCGCGCCAGCTCCTACAATGAGCAGTTCTTC.

The gene calls are TRBV28 and TRBJ2-1; 8 positions agree with TRBD2. Germline assignment: CDR1 MDHEN and CDR2 SYDVKM. V shed 5 bases, J shed 5 bases, and the junction held 11 bases outside the gene matches. The CDR3 has 16 residues. The CDR3 DNA sequence: TGTGCCAGCAGTACCAGGGTAGCGGGAAACCACAATGAGCAGTTCTTC. Translating it yields CASSTRVAGNHNEQFF.

This chain connects TRBV4-1 to TRBJ2-1; TRBD2 matches 14 bases. After removal of 3 bases from V and 5 bases from J, the junction contained 15 bases not matched to a gene. CDR3 size: 20 residues. CDR1 and CDR2 from the germline V gene are MGHRA and YSYEKL. This chain's CDR3 is CASSHRSGLAGVAVNNEQFF. The CDR3 DNA is TGCGCCAGCAGCCACCGCTCGGGACTAGCGGGAGTCGCGGTCAACAATGAGCAGTTCTTC.

The rearrangement links TRBV14 to TRBJ1-2, with TRBD1 matching over 12 bases. The V gene end was trimmed by 1 base and the J gene end by 2 bases; junction bases not matched to a gene: 5. Germline loops: CDR1 SGHDN, CDR2 FVKESK. This CDR3 region has 17 residues. CDR3 loop: CASSQGWDRGPNYGYTF. DNA for the CDR3: TGTGCCAGCAGCCAAGGATGGGACAGGGGGCCCAACTATGGCTACACCTTC.

A few counts support this clone. The rearrangement joins TRBV5-6 to TRBJ2-7; 9 bases fit TRBD1. Germline V gives CDR1 SGHDT, CDR2 YYEEEE. The CDR3 spans 17 residues. V dropped 0 bases and J dropped 0; count of bases not matched to a gene: 7. Here the CDR3 reads CASSLAGGQGTSYEQYF. The CDR3 region has the DNA TGTGCCAGCAGCTTGGCCGGGGGACAGGGAACCTCCTACGAGCAGTACTTC.

V gene TRBV19 combines with J gene TRBJ1-1; a weak D match, TRBD1 (6 bases). In germline, CDR1 is LNHDA, CDR2 SQIVND (reference sequence). This CDR3 is built from 15 residues. Trimming cost V 3 bases and J 8 bases, with 19 bases left between them. CDR3 amino acids: CASSMAGGARAEAFF. In DNA form, the CDR3 reads TGTGCCAGTAGTATGGCTGGGGGGGCAAGGGCCGAAGCTTTCTTT.

This chain links TRBV7-9 with TRBJ2-7; no clear D. The CDR3 consists of 14 residues. Between the trimmed V and J ends, which lost 1 base and 4 bases, there was a span of 11 bases. Per germline, CDR1 SEHNR and CDR2 FQNEAQ (reference sequence). The CDR3 coding sequence is TGTGCCAGCAGCTTAGTATCTATGTGGTACGAGCAGTACTTC. As protein: CASSLVSMWYEQYF.

This clone appeared once. This rearrangement joins TRBV30 to TRBJ1-1; D ambiguous. Trimming removed 1 base from V and 1 base from J, with 7 bases in between. Germline CDR1 GTSNPN, CDR2 SVGIG (reference sequence). The CDR3 extends over 13 amino acids. CDR3 sequence: CAWSAPGNTEAFF. In nucleotides, the CDR3 is TGTGCCTGGAGTGCGCCGGGGAACACTGAAGCTTTCTTT.

This chain's CDR3 is CASSSPGHWNTEAFF. The CDR3, as DNA: TGTGCCAGCAGCTCACCGGGACACTGGAACACTGAAGCTTTCTTT. The J gene is TRBJ1-1, the V gene TRBV7-9; weak D call: TRBD1 (6 bases). CDR1 is SEHNR and CDR2 is FQNEAQ in the germline V gene (reference sequence). The CDR3 covers 15 residues. Trimming took 4 bases from V and 1 from J, leaving 13 bases between them.